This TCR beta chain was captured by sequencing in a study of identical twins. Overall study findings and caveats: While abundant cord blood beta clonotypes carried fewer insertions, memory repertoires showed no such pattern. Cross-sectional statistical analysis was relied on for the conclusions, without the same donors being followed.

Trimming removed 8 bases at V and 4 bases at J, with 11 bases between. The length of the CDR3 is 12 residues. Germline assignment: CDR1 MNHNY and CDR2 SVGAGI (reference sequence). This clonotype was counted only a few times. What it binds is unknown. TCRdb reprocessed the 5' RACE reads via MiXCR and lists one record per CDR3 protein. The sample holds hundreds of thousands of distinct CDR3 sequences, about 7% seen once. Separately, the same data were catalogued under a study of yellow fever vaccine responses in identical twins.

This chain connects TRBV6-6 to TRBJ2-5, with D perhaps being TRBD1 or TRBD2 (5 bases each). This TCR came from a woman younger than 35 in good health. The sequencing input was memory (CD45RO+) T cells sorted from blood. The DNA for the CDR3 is TGTGCCAGCGGCGTGGGGGTAGAGACCCAGTACTTC. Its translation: CASGVGVETQYF.